Listed below are T cell receptor beta chains from one sample, sequenced in a study of T cells after yellow fever vaccination. TCRdb reanalysed the 5' RACE reads using MiXCR and keeps one entry per CDR3 protein. Among 250,000 to 350,000 distinct CDR3 sequences, 6.8% were seen once, and the ten largest hold 18%. The input for sequencing was PBMCs, taken approximately 40 days after the first yellow fever vaccination. The source is a man younger than 35 who received the YFV17D yellow fever vaccine. Each CDR3 is given with its conserved first and last residue.

V,J,CDR3
TRBV10-3,TRBJ2-2,CAIRGTTGELFF
TRBV5-1,TRBJ2-2,CASSEGTGAGELFF
TRBV5-1,TRBJ1-2,CASSLDDRNYGYTF
TRBV11-2,TRBJ2-3,CASSFYRGPSLWGRTDTQYF
TRBV6-5,TRBJ2-2,CASSYPTTSVIDTGELFF
TRBV4-2,TRBJ2-5,CASSQDGLLKRTQYF
TRBV3-1,TRBJ1-1,CASSRSFTGPRNTEAFF
TRBV13,TRBJ1-2,CASSLDQGATNYGYTF
TRBV7-9,TRBJ1-5,CASSLPGKNQPQHF
TRBV6-5,TRBJ2-2,CASSYSGQGLTGELFF
TRBV4-2,TRBJ1-1,CASSQGVGTEAFF
TRBV7-9,TRBJ1-4,CASSLSYGRSSEKLFF
TRBV3-1,TRBJ1-1,CASSSGEATEAFF
TRBV19,TRBJ2-3,CASSIRQGGDTQYF
TRBV14,TRBJ2-5,CASSPLAGGFQETQYF
TRBV7-2,TRBJ2-1,CASSRDRPDEQFF
TRBV7-2,TRBJ1-2,CASSLGEGRGYTF
TRBV18,TRBJ2-3,CASSPLGNTDTQYF
TRBV7-2,TRBJ2-1,CASKLAGGDEQFF
TRBV19,TRBJ2-2,CAGRQAANTGELFF
TRBV7-6,TRBJ2-7,CASSLFRAEQYF
TRBV6-5,TRBJ1-6,CASSYLGKAMGSPLHF
TRBV5-1,TRBJ2-2,CASSRRAGSRTGELFF
TRBV27,TRBJ2-7,CASSFTSDGYYEQYF
TRBV5-1,TRBJ2-3,CASSLGQSLDTQYF
TRBV7-2,TRBJ2-5,CASSLDGTIETQYF
TRBV6-1,TRBJ2-2,CASSAELEEGWTGELFF
TRBV6-6,TRBJ1-5,CASDSGEPQHF
TRBV20-1,TRBJ2-5,CSARDLEGGSTHQETQYF
TRBV7-3,TRBJ1-2,CASSLTGDNGYTF
TRBV12-3/TRBV12-4,TRBJ2-1,CASILGLSGYNEQFF
TRBV5-1,TRBJ1-3,CASSLENWGRGNTIYF
TRBV5-1,TRBJ2-1,CASSLSGEPYNEQFF
TRBV7-3,TRBJ1-1,CASSPTGSATEAFF
TRBV7-8,TRBJ2-1,CASSLPRQLAGGLGYNEQFF
TRBV24-1,TRBJ2-3,CATSASRDPTDTQYF
TRBV24-1,TRBJ2-5,CATSDGGLGTQYF
TRBV20-1,TRBJ2-7,CSVGDNSYEQYF
TRBV7-9,TRBJ1-5,CASSSSGQPQHF
TRBV10-3,TRBJ2-3,CAIRPGTSGGVADTQYF
TRBV7-2,TRBJ2-5,CASSFPTGRQETQYF
TRBV7-2,TRBJ1-2,CASSPKAGGNYGYTF
TRBV19,TRBJ2-1,CASSPTSGDFNEQFF
TRBV7-2,TRBJ2-2,CASSTGTGHTGELFF
TRBV11-1,TRBJ2-3,CASSGASSGPPSTDTQYF